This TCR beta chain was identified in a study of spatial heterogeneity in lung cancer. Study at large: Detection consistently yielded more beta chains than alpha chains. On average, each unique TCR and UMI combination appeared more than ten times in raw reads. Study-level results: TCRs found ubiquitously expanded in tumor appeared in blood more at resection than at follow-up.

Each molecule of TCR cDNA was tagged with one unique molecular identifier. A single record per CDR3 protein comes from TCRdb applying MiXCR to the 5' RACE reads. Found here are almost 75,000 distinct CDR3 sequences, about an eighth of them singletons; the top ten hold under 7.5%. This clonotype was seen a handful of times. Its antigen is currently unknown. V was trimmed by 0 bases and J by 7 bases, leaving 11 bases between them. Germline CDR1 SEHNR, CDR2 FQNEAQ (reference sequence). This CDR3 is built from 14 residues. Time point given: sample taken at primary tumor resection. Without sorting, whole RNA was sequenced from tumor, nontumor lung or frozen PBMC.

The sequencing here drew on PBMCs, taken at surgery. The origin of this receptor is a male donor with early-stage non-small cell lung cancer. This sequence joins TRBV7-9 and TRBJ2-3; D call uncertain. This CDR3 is CASSLAGSSNTQYF. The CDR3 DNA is TGTGCCAGCAGCTTAGCGGGATCATCGAATACGCAGTATTTT.